Presented here are 12 T cell receptor beta chains from one specimen sequenced in a study of shared clonotypes between healthy human individuals. Data came from immunoSEQ multiplex PCR; TCRdb stores just in-frame clones and leaves some out. The table shows some 650,000 clones, with about 97% occurring only once. Sequencing input: naive CD4+ T cells sorted from blood. Subset noted: CD45RA+ positively selected. The receptors stem from a young woman in good health.

The chain combines TRBV28 with TRBJ1-2; TRBD1 matches 7 bases. The V and J ends lost 7 bases and 8 bases, in that order; junction bases with no gene match: 10. Per germline, CDR1 MDHEN and CDR2 SYDVKM. This CDR3 contains 13 residues. CDR3 region: CASTLQGFGGYTF. Here the CDR3 DNA reads TGTGCCAGCACCCTACAGGGGTTTGGAGGCTACACCTTC.

The rearrangement uses TRBV7-3 and TRBJ2-2; 7 bases agree with TRBD2. This CDR3 has 16 amino acids. Germline assignment: CDR1 SGHTA and CDR2 FQGTGA. V shed 4 bases and J 8 bases; nucleotides not matched to a gene: 13. This chain's CDR3 is CASSSPSGGVAGELFF. CDR3 DNA sequence: TGTGCCAGCAGCTCCCCGTCGGGGGGTGTAGCTGGGGAGCTGTTTTTT.

V and J are TRBV5-6 and TRBJ2-3; a weak D match, TRBD1 (6 bases). Trimming removed 6 bases from V and 6 bases from J, with 14 bases in between. The CDR3 spans 13 residues. The germline gives CDR1 SGHDT, CDR2 YYEEEE. The DNA of the CDR3 is TGTGCCAGCATCCTAGCAGGGGTGGATACGCAGTATTTT. It yields the protein CASILAGVDTQYF.

The chain couples TRBV4-2 to TRBJ2-7, with 14 bases that match TRBD2. CDR3 length: 15 residues. Trimming at V came to 5 bases and at J to 3 bases, leaving 3 bases not matched to a gene. Germline CDR1 and CDR2: LGHNA and YNFKEQ. CDR3 DNA sequence: TGTGCCAGCAGCTTGGGACTAGCGGGAGACTACGAGCAGTACTTC. Protein sequence: CASSLGLAGDYEQYF.

This chain joins TRBV7-2 and TRBJ1-2, with 11 bases matching TRBD1. CDR1 and CDR2 (germline): SGHTA, FQGNSA. This CDR3 is 14 amino acids long. The V gene end was trimmed by 5 bases and the J gene end by 7 bases; junction bases not matched to a gene: 6. CDR3 bases: TGTGCCAGCAGCAGCCGGGACAGGGGGTCTGGCTACACCTTC. Its translation: CASSSRDRGSGYTF.

This clone occurred once. This sequence joins TRBV19 and TRBJ1-2; TRBD1 is a possible D gene (6 bases). CDR3 length: 16 residues. Deletions cut 8 bases from V and 5 bases from J, with 24 bases between. Germline V gene sequence: CDR1 LNHDA, CDR2 SQIVND (reference sequence). This chain's CDR3 is CASYGADSPLQYGYTF. CDR3 DNA: TGTGCCAGTTACGGGGCGGACAGCCCGCTCCAATATGGCTACACCTTC.

The V gene is TRBV19, the J gene TRBJ1-1; the D is unclear. The V end lost 5 bases, the J end lost 3 bases, and 10 bases lay between the germline ends. Looked up from germline, CDR1 is LNHDA and CDR2 is SQIVND (reference sequence). The CDR3 totals 13 residues. CDR3 sequence: CASSLDPDTEAFF. The CDR3 DNA is TGTGCCAGTAGTCTCGACCCCGACACTGAAGCTTTCTTT.

The J gene is TRBJ1-1, the V gene TRBV28; TRBD1 might be the D (5 bases). Germline lookup yields CDR1 MDHEN and CDR2 SYDVKM. Trimming removed 1 base at V and 11 bases at J, with 11 bases between. The CDR3 has 12 amino acids. The CDR3: CASSLFQGGAFF. The DNA of the CDR3 is TGTGCCAGCAGTTTATTCCAGGGTGGGGCTTTCTTT. Combining the CDR3 with reference TRBV28 and TRBJ1-1 gives the whole variable domain DVKVTQSSRYLVKRTGEKVFLECVQDMDHENMFWYRQDPGLGLRLIYFSYDVKMKEKGDIPEGYSVSREKKERFSLILESASTNQTSMYLCASSLFQGGAFFGQGTRLTVV.

V is TRBV6-1 and J is TRBJ1-2; D not certain. Germline V CDR1 and CDR2: MNHNS, SASEGT. The CDR3 runs to 13 residues. Trimming cost V 7 bases and J 4 bases, with 13 bases left between them. CDR3: CASKITVLYGYTF. CDR3 coding DNA: TGTGCCAGCAAGATCACGGTACTCTATGGCTACACCTTC.

This rearrangement joins TRBV6-6 to TRBJ2-7, with D possibly TRBD2 on 6 matching bases. V lost 2 bases and J lost 9, with 14 bases in between. The CDR3 runs to 13 residues. Looked up from germline, CDR1 is MNHNY and CDR2 is SVGAGI (reference sequence). CDR3: CASSYGTSRGQYF. DNA of the CDR3: TGTGCCAGCAGTTACGGGACTTCTAGAGGGCAGTACTTC.

V and J are TRBV15 and TRBJ1-5; D remains unclear. Germline V gene lookup returns CDR1 LNHNV and CDR2 YYDKDF (reference sequence). The CDR3 is 13 residues long. V was shortened by 7 bases and J by 0 bases, with 7 bases between the two germline ends. The CDR3 here is CATTGNSNQPQHF. The CDR3 coding sequence is TGTGCCACCACCGGCAATAGCAATCAGCCCCAGCATTTT.

The V and J genes are TRBV28 and TRBJ2-7; 8 nucleotides align to TRBD1. The germline gives CDR1 MDHEN, CDR2 SYDVKM. The length of the CDR3 is 13 residues. Germline trimming cut 6 bases from V and 4 bases from J; bases unmatched to any gene: 5. CDR3 DNA sequence: TGTGCCAGCAGCTTTGGACAGGGTTACGAGCAGTACTTC. It codes for CASSFGQGYEQYF. The full variable domain, rest sourced from reference TRBV28 and TRBJ2-7, is DVKVTQSSRYLVKRTGEKVFLECVQDMDHENMFWYRQDPGLGLRLIYFSYDVKMKEKGDIPEGYSVSREKKERFSLILESASTNQTSMYLCASSFGQGYEQYFGPGTRLTVT.